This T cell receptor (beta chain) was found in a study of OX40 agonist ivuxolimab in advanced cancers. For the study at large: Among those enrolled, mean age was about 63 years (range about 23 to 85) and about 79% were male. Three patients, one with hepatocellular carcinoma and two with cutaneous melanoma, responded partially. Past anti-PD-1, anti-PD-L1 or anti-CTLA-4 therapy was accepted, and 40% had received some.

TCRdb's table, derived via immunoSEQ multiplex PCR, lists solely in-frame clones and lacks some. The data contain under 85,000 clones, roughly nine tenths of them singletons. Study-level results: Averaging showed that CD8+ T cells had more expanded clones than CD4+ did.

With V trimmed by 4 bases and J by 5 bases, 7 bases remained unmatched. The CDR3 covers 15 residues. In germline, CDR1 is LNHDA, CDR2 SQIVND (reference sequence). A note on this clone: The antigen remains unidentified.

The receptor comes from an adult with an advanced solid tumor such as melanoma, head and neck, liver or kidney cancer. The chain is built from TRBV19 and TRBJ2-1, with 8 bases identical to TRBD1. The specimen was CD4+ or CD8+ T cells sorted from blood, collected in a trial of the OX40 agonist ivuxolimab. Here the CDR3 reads CASSTQGAINNEQFF. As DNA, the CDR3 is TGTGCCAGTAGTACTCAGGGGGCTATAAACAATGAGCAGTTCTTC.